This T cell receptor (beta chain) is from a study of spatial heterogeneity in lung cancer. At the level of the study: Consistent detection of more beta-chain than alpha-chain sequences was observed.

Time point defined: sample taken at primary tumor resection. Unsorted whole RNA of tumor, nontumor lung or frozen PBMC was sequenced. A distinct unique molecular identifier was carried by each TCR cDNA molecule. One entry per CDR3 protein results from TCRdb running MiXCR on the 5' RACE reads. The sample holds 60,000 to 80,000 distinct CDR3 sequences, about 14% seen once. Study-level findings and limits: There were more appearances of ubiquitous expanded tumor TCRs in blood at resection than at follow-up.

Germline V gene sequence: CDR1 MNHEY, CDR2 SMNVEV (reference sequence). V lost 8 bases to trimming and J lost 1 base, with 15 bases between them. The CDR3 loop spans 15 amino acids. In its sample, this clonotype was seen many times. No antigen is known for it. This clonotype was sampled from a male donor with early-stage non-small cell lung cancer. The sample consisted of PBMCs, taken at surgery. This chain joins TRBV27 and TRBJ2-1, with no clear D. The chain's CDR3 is CASSRTHQSYNEQFF. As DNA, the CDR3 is TGTGCCAGCTCGCGTACCCATCAGTCCTACAATGAGCAGTTCTTC.